This T cell receptor (beta chain) derives from a study of PD-1 blockade in classical Hodgkin lymphoma. Notes on the study in general: Reports described newly diagnosed patients as having lower baseline TCR diversity than healthy donors.

This table comes from immunoSEQ multiplex PCR, and its TCRdb copy is limited to in-frame clones, with some not included. The profile shows about 21,000 clones, more than 60% of them singletons. There was relapse after autologous stem cell transplantation in every patient, and there was variation in brentuximab vedotin exposure. Best responses fell into complete response, partial response or progressive disease. Of note for this clone: Antigen: not known.

The sequence came from a human donor with classical Hodgkin lymphoma. The source material was peripheral blood mononuclear cells (PBMCs), sampled at baseline.

The CDR3 reads CASRYRVLGQYF. CDR3 DNA: TGTGCCAGCAGGTATCGGGTCTTAGGGCAGTACTTC. The rearrangement links TRBV6-5 to TRBJ2-7; no definite D call. V lost 6 bases, J lost 9 bases, and 15 bases lay in between. The germline CDR1 and CDR2 sequences are MNHEY and SVGAGI. CDR3 size: 12 residues.